Below are 23 T cell receptor beta chains sequenced from a single sample in a study of a mutant IDH1 vaccine in newly diagnosed glioma. Sequencing used immunoSEQ multiplex PCR; TCRdb keeps in-frame clones, though not all of them. This sample has over 75,000 clones; around 80% occur once, and the top ten carry roughly 6.9%. Specified time point: baseline, week 1 (first vaccination visit). Sample treatment: pre-vaccination baseline after standard-of-care therapy. The input for sequencing was PBMCs, taken from a glioma patient treated with radiotherapy, temozolomide or both. Receptors were obtained from a man in his forties with glioma.

The rearrangement uses TRBV5-6 and TRBJ1-2, with TRBD1 matching 8 bases. Germline lookup yields CDR1 SGHDT and CDR2 YYEEEE. J was trimmed by 6 bases and V by 2 bases; bases with no gene match: 9. The CDR3 sequence is 15 residues long. CDR3 sequence: CASSFMDREAHGYTF. The CDR3 DNA reads as TGTGCCAGCAGCTTCATGGACAGGGAGGCCCATGGCTACACCTTC.

The genes are TRBV6-1 and TRBJ1-2, with D hard to call. Germline V gives CDR1 MNHNS, CDR2 SASEGT. V lost 4 bases and J lost 4, with 13 bases in between. The CDR3 consists of 14 residues. The CDR3 loop reads CASSVGRETYGYTF. CDR3 nucleotide sequence: TGTGCCAGCAGTGTAGGCCGTGAGACCTATGGCTACACCTTC.

J is TRBJ2-7 and V is TRBV10-2; 9 positions agree with TRBD1. Germline trimming cut 4 bases from V and 5 bases from J; bases unmatched to any gene: 0. The CDR3 length is 12 residues. Per germline, CDR1 WSHSY and CDR2 SAAADI. The CDR3 loop is CASSGTGDEQYF. DNA for the CDR3: TGCGCCAGCAGTGGGACAGGGGACGAGCAGTACTTC.

The chain is built from TRBV2 and TRBJ2-1, with D possibly TRBD1 on 7 matching bases. From germline, CDR1 is SNHLY and CDR2 FYNNEI. Trimming removed 6 bases from V and 12 bases from J, with 27 bases in between. CDR3 length: 16 residues. Here the CDR3 DNA reads TGTGCCAGCAGGCAACTTACAGGGGCTCGACTAGTTATGCAGTTCTTC. Translated, it gives CASRQLTGARLVMQFF.

This clone was counted only a few times. The CDR3 here is CASSQDEDSGANVLTF. CDR3 nucleotides: TGTGCCAGCAGCCAAGATGAGGACTCTGGGGCCAACGTCCTGACTTTC. The V call is TRBV4-2, the J call TRBJ2-6; D uncertain. This CDR3 is built from 16 residues. The V end was cut by 0 bases, the J end by 0 bases, with 6 bases between. Germline-derived CDR1 and CDR2 are LGHNA and YNFKEQ.

The chain employs TRBV7-2 and TRBJ1-6; unclear D gene. Germline V CDR1 and CDR2: SGHTA, FQGNSA. The CDR3 is made up of 11 amino acids. V lost 7 bases, J lost 12 bases, and 10 bases lay in between. This CDR3 reads CASTIGGPLHF. The CDR3 DNA reads as TGTGCCAGCACCATAGGCGGACCCCTCCACTTT.

This clone was seen only once. The chain uses TRBV7-2 and TRBJ2-1; D gene ambiguous. CDR3 length: 16 residues. V was pared by 1 base and J by 2 bases, with 12 bases between. CDR1 and CDR2 (germline): SGHTA, FQGNSA. The CDR3: CASSLVTVHPYNEQFF. For the CDR3, the DNA is TGTGCCAGCAGCTTAGTGACCGTCCACCCCTACAATGAGCAGTTCTTC.

This chain uses TRBV11-2 with TRBJ2-2; unclear D gene. The CDR3 runs 15 residues. Between the trimmed V and J ends, which lost 1 base and 4 bases, there was a span of 10 bases. Germline V lookup: CDR1 SGHAT, CDR2 FQNNGV. The CDR3 spells CASSLVGRITGELFF. In nucleotides, the CDR3 is TGTGCCAGCAGCTTAGTCGGGCGTATCACCGGGGAGCTGTTTTTT.

The chain is built from TRBV16 and TRBJ2-4, with D perhaps TRBD1 or TRBD2 (5 bases each). Trimming stripped 5 bases from V and 7 bases from J, with 15 bases between. Germline CDR1 and CDR2: KGHSY and FQNENV. CDR3 length equals 14 residues. CDR3 nucleotide sequence: TGTGCCAGCAGCGGGGACGGGGTATTGAACATTCAGTACTTC. It codes for CASSGDGVLNIQYF.

The J gene is TRBJ2-3, the V gene TRBV7-6; 8 bases match TRBD1. The CDR3 is made up of 18 amino acids. The V and J ends lost 3 bases and 0 bases, in that order; junction bases with no gene match: 11. CDR1 and CDR2 from the germline V gene are SGHVS and FNYEAQ. The CDR3: CASSLEGQGVISTDTQYF. The CDR3 bases are TGTGCCAGCAGCTTGGAAGGACAGGGTGTGATTAGCACAGATACGCAGTATTTT.

The chain couples TRBV25-1 to TRBJ2-1; D is ambiguous. The CDR3 contains 15 residues. CDR1 is MGHDK and CDR2 is SYGVNS in the germline V gene. Trimming cost V 4 bases and J 0 bases, with 10 bases left between them. The CDR3 DNA follows: TGTGCCAGCAGTGCGGGCAGGAGCTCCTACAATGAGCAGTTCTTC. Residues: CASSAGRSSYNEQFF.

The chain recombines TRBV9 with TRBJ2-7; D uncertain. V lost 0 bases to trimming and J lost 2 bases, with 9 bases between them. The germline V gene encodes CDR1 SGDLS and CDR2 YYNGEE. The CDR3 has 14 residues. The CDR3 region is CASSVVSNTYEQYF. DNA of the CDR3: TGTGCCAGCAGCGTAGTCTCGAATACCTACGAGCAGTACTTC.

This clone was seen just once. This chain's CDR3 is CSVEYRGVAKNIQYF. CDR3 coding DNA: TGCAGCGTTGAGTATAGGGGAGTAGCCAAAAACATTCAGTACTTC. The gene calls are TRBV29-1 and TRBJ2-4; D tentatively fits TRBD1 or TRBD2 (5 bases each). V shed 3 bases and J shed 0 bases, with 12 bases lying between them. This CDR3 has 15 amino acids. Germline V CDR1 and CDR2: SQVTM, ANQGSEA.

J is TRBJ1-4 and V is TRBV6-1; the match to TRBD1 covers 7 bases. Germline assignment: CDR1 MNHNS and CDR2 SASEGT. CDR3 length: 14 amino acids. Trimming cost V 4 bases and J 2 bases; bases outside gene matches: 1. CDR3 in DNA: TGTGCCAGCAGTGCGACAGGGACTAATGAAAAACTGTTTTTT. Its translation is CASSATGTNEKLFF.

The chain uses TRBV6-6 and TRBJ2-7, with TRBD1 matching over 7 bases. The CDR3 has 15 amino acids. Trimming cost V 5 bases and J 2 bases; bases outside gene matches: 9. The germline gives CDR1 MNHNY, CDR2 SVGAGI (reference sequence). CDR3 loop: CASSGLGQTTYEQYF. The CDR3 bases are TGTGCCAGCAGTGGCCTGGGACAGACAACCTACGAGCAGTACTTC.

Comment on this clone: Other DNA sequences in the sample encode the same CDR3. The genes are TRBV4-3 and TRBJ1-2; 8 bases agree with TRBD1. The CDR3 is 15 residues long. Losses at the gene ends were 0 bases for V and 8 bases for J; bases not matched to a gene: 8. Germline loops: CDR1 LGHNA, CDR2 YSLEER. CDR3 nucleotides: TGCGCCAGCAGCCAAGACAGGGGGCTTTCTTGGGGCTACACCTTC. Translated: CASSQDRGLSWGYTF.

The CDR3 loop reads CASSRLAGVTDTQYF. In DNA, the CDR3 is TGTGCCAGCAGCCGCTTAGCGGGAGTCACAGATACGCAGTATTTT. The chain recombines TRBV7-2 with TRBJ2-3, with 9 bases fitting TRBD2. This CDR3 contains 15 residues. After removal of 5 bases from V and 2 bases from J, the junction contained 5 bases not matched to a gene. CDR1 and CDR2 (germline): SGHTA, FQGNSA.

This chain uses TRBV4-3 with TRBJ2-1; TRBD2 agrees at 12 bases. The junction had 6 bases not matched to a gene; V was cut back by 4 bases and J by 2 bases. The length of the CDR3 is 17 residues. Germline V gene sequence: CDR1 LGHNA, CDR2 YSLEER. This CDR3 reads CASSPGLAGRPYNEQFF. DNA of the CDR3: TGCGCCAGCAGCCCCGGACTAGCGGGGAGACCCTACAATGAGCAGTTCTTC.

The chain uses TRBV27 and TRBJ2-1; 8 nucleotides align to TRBD2. This CDR3 spans 17 amino acids. CDR1 is MNHEY and CDR2 is SMNVEV in the germline V gene (reference sequence). V lost 6 bases and J lost 2; bases outside the gene matches: 12. The CDR3 loop reads CASRPSPSGRTYNEQFF. CDR3 nucleotide sequence: TGTGCCAGCAGGCCCTCCCCTAGCGGGCGAACCTACAATGAGCAGTTCTTC.

This clone was counted only a few times. The gene calls are TRBV28 and TRBJ1-1; D gene uncertain. This CDR3 is 12 amino acids long. Deletions cut 2 bases from V and 3 bases from J, with 4 bases between. Germline V gene sequence: CDR1 MDHEN, CDR2 SYDVKM. Here the CDR3 DNA reads TGTGCCAGCAGTTTAATAGACACTGAAGCTTTCTTT. Translating it yields CASSLIDTEAFF. The variable domain in full, with the rest retrieved from reference TRBV28 and TRBJ1-1, is DVKVTQSSRYLVKRTGEKVFLECVQDMDHENMFWYRQDPGLGLRLIYFSYDVKMKEKGDIPEGYSVSREKKERFSLILESASTNQTSMYLCASSLIDTEAFFGQGTRLTVV.

The chain employs TRBV5-6 and TRBJ2-7; 10 bases map to TRBD2. Germline lookup yields CDR1 SGHDT and CDR2 YYEEEE. J was trimmed by 3 bases and V by 4 bases; bases with no gene match: 7. The CDR3 runs 15 residues. Written as DNA, the CDR3 is TGTGCCAGCAGCCCGACAGGACTAGCGGACTACGAGCAGTACTTC. Translation gives CASSPTGLADYEQYF.

The CDR3 loop reads CASSQDRGTGIMNTEAFF. The CDR3 nucleotides read TGCGCCAGCAGCCAAGATCGTGGAACAGGGATTATGAACACTGAAGCTTTCTTT. The chain combines TRBV4-1 with TRBJ1-1; weak D call: TRBD1 (6 bases). The germline V gene encodes CDR1 MGHRA and CDR2 YSYEKL. There are 18 residues in the CDR3. The V end was cut by 0 bases, the J end by 0 bases, with 17 bases between.

CDR3 sequence (DNA): TGTGCCAGCAGCTTAGTTCTCAGTCTTTCCACAGATACGCAGTATTTT. Translated: CASSLVLSLSTDTQYF. The J gene is TRBJ2-3, the V gene TRBV7-9; D is uncertain. CDR1 is SEHNR and CDR2 is FQNEAQ in the germline V gene (reference sequence). The CDR3 has 16 residues. With 1 base removed from V and 2 bases from J, the gap between germline ends came to 13 bases.